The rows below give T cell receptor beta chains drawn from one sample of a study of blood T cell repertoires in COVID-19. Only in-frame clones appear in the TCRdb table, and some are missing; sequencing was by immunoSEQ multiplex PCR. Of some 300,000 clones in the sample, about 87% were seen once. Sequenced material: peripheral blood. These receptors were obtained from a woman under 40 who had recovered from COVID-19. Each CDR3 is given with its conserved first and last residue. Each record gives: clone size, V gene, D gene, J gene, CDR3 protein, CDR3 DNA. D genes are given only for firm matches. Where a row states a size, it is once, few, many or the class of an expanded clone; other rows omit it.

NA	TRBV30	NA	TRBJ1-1	CAWKQAYTEAFF	TGTGCCTGGAAACAGGCCTATACTGAAGCTTTCTTT
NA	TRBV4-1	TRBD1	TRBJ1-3	CASSHTTGGLQNTIYF	TGCGCCAGCAGCCATACGACAGGGGGGTTACAAAACACCATATATTTT
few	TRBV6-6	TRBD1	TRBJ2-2	CATYPDRGWTGELFF	TGTGCCACCTATCCGGACAGGGGATGGACCGGGGAGCTGTTTTTT
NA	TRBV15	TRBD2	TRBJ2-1	CATSRGGAYNEQFF	TGTGCCACCAGCAGGGGAGGGGCTTACAATGAGCAGTTCTTC
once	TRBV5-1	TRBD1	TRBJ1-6	CASSLRPTGGNSPLHF	TGCGCCAGCAGCTTGCGACCCACAGGGGGGAATTCACCCCTCCACTTT
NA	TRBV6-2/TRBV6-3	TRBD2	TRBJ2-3	CASSISGEGTDTQYF	TGTGCCAGCAGCATTAGCGGGGAGGGCACAGATACGCAGTATTTT
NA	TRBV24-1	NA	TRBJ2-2	CATSDRGHTGELFF	TGTGCCACCAGTGACAGGGGACACACCGGGGAGCTGTTTTTT
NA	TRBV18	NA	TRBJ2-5	CASSPTGKETQYF	TGTGCCAGCTCACCAACAGGAAAAGAGACCCAGTACTTC
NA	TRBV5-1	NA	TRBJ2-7	CASRYSSLAREQYF	TGCGCCAGCAGATATTCCTCTTTAGCACGTGAGCAGTACTTC
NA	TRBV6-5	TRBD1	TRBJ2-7	CASTKNRDSHEQYF	TGTGCCAGCACCAAAAACCGGGACAGTCACGAGCAGTACTTC
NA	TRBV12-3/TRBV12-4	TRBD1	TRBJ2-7	CASRNDRVYEQYF	TGTGCCAGCCGGAACGACAGGGTCTACGAGCAGTACTTC
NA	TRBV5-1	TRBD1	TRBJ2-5	CASSLAGGPQETQYF	TGCGCCAGCAGCCTCGCAGGGGGACCTCAAGAGACCCAGTACTTC
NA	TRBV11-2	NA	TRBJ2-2	CASRPWVQGNTGELFF	TGTGCCAGCAGACCTTGGGTCCAGGGGAACACCGGGGAGCTGTTTTTT
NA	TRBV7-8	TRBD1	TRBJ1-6	CASGGQGISPLHF	TGTGCCAGCGGGGGACAGGGGATTTCACCCCTCCACTTT
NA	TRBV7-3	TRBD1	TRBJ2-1	CASSPSGTGNEQFF	TGTGCCAGCAGCCCGTCCGGGACAGGGAATGAGCAGTTCTTC
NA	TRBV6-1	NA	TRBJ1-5	CASGDSINQPQHF	TGTGCCAGCGGTGACAGTATCAATCAGCCCCAGCATTTT
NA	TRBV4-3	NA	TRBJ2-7	CASSQDSYQGPAGEQYF	TGCGCCAGCAGCCAAGATAGTTATCAGGGACCGGCGGGGGAGCAGTACTTC
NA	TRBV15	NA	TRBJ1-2	CATSRDPLIGYTF	TGTGCCACCAGCAGAGACCCCCTTATTGGCTACACCTTC
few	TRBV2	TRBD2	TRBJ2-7	CASSERRLAGAYSYEQYF	TGTGCCAGCAGTGAAAGACGGCTAGCGGGGGCCTACTCCTACGAGCAGTACTTC
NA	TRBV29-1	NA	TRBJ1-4	CSVSGSATNEKLFF	TGCAGCGTTTCAGGGTCTGCAACTAATGAAAAACTGTTTTTT
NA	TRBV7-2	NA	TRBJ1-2	CASSSRAGVHGYTF	TGTGCCAGCAGCTCCCGGGCAGGGGTTCATGGCTACACCTTC
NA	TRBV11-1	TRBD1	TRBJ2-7	CASSSGQGADEQYF	TGTGCCAGCAGCTCAGGACAGGGGGCCGACGAGCAGTACTTC
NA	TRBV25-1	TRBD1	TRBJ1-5	CASSEPGTGNQPQHF	TGTGCCAGCAGTGAACCCGGGACAGGCAATCAGCCCCAGCATTTT
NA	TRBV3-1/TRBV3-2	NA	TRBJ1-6	CASSPNYNSPLHF	TGTGCCAGCAGCCCCAATTATAATTCACCCCTCCACTTT
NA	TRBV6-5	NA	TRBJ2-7	CASSYSTQSYEQYF	TGTGCCAGCAGTTACTCAACACAATCCTACGAGCAGTACTTC
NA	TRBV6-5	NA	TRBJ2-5	CASSLGGAQETQYF	TGTGCCAGCAGCCTGGGGGGGGCCCAAGAGACCCAGTACTTC
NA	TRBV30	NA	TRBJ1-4	CAWSGAVNEKLFF	TGTGCCTGGAGTGGGGCAGTTAATGAAAAACTGTTTTTT
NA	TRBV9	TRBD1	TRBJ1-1	CASSAGQGITEAFF	TGTGCCAGCAGCGCAGGACAGGGGATAACTGAAGCTTTCTTT
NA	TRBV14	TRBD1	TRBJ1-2	CASSQDPGQAIYYGYTF	TGTGCCAGCAGCCAAGATCCGGGACAGGCCATCTACTATGGCTACACCTTC
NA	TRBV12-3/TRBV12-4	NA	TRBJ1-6	CASSYRDNSPLHF	TGTGCCAGCAGTTACAGGGATAATTCACCCCTCCACTTT
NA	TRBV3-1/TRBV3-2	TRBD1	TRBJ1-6	CASSPQQGAGSPLHF	TGTGCCAGCAGCCCGCAACAGGGGGCCGGTTCACCCCTCCACTTT
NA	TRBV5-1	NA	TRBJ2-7	CASSSGLPRASPYEQYF	TGCGCCAGCAGCTCGGGACTGCCTCGGGCTAGTCCCTACGAGCAGTACTTC
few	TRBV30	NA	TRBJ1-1	CAWRSSPAGTEAFF	TGTGCCTGGAGGTCTTCACCGGCGGGGACTGAAGCTTTCTTT
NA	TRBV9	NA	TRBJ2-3	CASSVDVTDTQYF	TGTGCCAGCAGCGTAGATGTAACAGATACGCAGTATTTT
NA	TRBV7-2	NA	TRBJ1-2	CASSLGGGGLNYGYTF	TGTGCCAGCAGCTTAGGGGGGGGCGGGTTAAACTATGGCTACACCTTC
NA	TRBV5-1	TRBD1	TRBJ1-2	CASSSTTGADGYTF	TGCGCCAGCAGCTCGACGACAGGGGCGGATGGCTACACCTTC
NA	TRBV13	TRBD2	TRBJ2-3	CASSPRPGRGGDTQYF	TGTGCCAGCAGCCCTAGGCCGGGGCGGGGGGGCGATACGCAGTATTTT
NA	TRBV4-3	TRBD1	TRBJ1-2	CASSQDQGQGIYGYTF	TGCGCCAGCAGCCAAGATCAGGGACAGGGAATATACGGCTACACCTTC
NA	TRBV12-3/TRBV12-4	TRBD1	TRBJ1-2	CASSSPTGGDSF	TGTGCCAGCAGTTCCCCCACAGGGGGCGACTCCTTC
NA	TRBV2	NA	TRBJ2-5	CASSVLEETQYF	TGTGCCAGCAGTGTCCTTGAAGAGACCCAGTACTTC
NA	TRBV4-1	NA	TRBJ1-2	CASSQGRGRRYGYTF	TGCGCCAGCAGCCAAGGGAGGGGTCGAAGGTATGGCTACACCTTC
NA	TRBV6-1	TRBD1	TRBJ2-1	CASSERDSEFF	TGTGCCAGCAGTGAACGGGACAGTGAATTCTTC
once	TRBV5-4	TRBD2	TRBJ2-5	CASSFSGGAGETQYF	TGTGCCAGCAGCTTTAGCGGGGGGGCGGGAGAGACCCAGTACTTC
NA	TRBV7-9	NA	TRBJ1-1	CASSPRRGTMNTEAFF	TGTGCCAGCAGCCCCCGGAGGGGTACGATGAACACTGAAGCTTTCTTT
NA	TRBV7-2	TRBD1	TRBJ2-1	CASSLGGVRTGSYNEQFF	TGTGCCAGCAGCTTAGGAGGGGTAAGGACAGGGTCCTACAATGAGCAGTTCTTC
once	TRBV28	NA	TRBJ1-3	CASSKNQGSAGNTIYF	TGTGCCAGCAGTAAAAACCAGGGAAGCGCTGGAAACACCATATATTTT
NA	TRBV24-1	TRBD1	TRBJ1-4	CAGPGQGYEKLFF	TGTGCCGGTCCGGGACAGGGTTATGAAAAACTGTTTTTT
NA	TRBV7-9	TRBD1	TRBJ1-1	CASSGGTGRTEAFF	TGTGCCAGCAGCGGAGGGACAGGACGGACTGAAGCTTTCTTT
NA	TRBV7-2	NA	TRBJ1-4	CASSSRGEKLFF	TGTGCCAGCAGCTCTAGAGGTGAAAAACTGTTTTTT
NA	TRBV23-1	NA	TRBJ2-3	CASRQGGSTDTQYF	TGCGCCAGCAGACAGGGGGGGAGCACAGATACGCAGTATTTT
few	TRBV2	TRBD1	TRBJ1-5	CASSHTRGQEQPQHF	TGTGCCAGCAGTCATACCAGGGGGCAGGAGCAGCCCCAGCATTTT
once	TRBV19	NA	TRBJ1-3	CASAGVGSGNTIYF	TGTGCCAGTGCAGGGGTGGGTTCTGGAAACACCATATATTTT
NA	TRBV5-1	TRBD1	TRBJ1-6	CASSTGQFNSALHF	TGCGCCAGCAGCACGGGACAGTTTAATTCGGCCCTCCACTTT
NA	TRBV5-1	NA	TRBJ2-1	CASSFRGGSYNEQFF	TGCGCCAGCAGCTTCAGGGGTGGTTCCTACAATGAGCAGTTCTTC
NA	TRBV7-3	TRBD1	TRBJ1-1	CASSLWTGPQNTEAFF	TGTGCCAGCAGCTTATGGACAGGCCCCCAGAACACTGAAGCTTTCTTT
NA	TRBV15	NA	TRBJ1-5	CATSRDRRLEGSVSNQPQHF	TGTGCCACCAGCAGAGATCGCCGCCTGGAGGGGTCGGTAAGCAATCAGCCCCAGCATTTT
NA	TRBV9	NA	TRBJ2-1	CASSPRMGSSYNEQFF	TGTGCCAGCAGCCCGCGAATGGGGAGCTCCTACAATGAGCAGTTCTTC
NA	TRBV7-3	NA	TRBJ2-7	CASSLTGGLDEQYF	TGTGCCAGCAGCTTAACGGGGGGGCTCGACGAGCAGTACTTC
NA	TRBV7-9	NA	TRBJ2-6	CASSFLESGANVLTF	TGTGCCAGCAGCTTTTTGGAGTCTGGGGCCAACGTCCTGACTTTC